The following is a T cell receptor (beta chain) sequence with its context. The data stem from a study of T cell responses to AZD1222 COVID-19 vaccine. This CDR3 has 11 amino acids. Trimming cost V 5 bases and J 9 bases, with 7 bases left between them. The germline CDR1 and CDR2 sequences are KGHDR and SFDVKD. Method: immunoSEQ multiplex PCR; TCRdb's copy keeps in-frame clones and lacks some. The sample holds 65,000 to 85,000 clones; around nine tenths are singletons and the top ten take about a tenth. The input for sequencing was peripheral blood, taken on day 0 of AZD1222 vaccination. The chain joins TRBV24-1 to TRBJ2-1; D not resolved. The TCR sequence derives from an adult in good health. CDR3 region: CATSGGLEQFF. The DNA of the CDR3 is TGTGCCACCAGTGGAGGTCTTGAGCAGTTCTTC.